The 25 T cell receptor beta chains listed next were all sequenced from one sample in a study of patients and donors after allogeneic stem cell transplantation. TCRdb re-called the RT-PCR reads through MiXCR, storing one row per CDR3 protein. Of about a million distinct CDR3 sequences in the sample, approximately 18% are singletons; the top ten hold approximately 5.9%. Sequencing input: blood, either unsorted or a sorted T cell fraction (not recorded which). The receptors were gathered from a human donor who was either an allogeneic HSCT recipient or a stem cell or donor lymphocyte infusion donor (not recorded which). It is not recorded whose cells these are; they may come from a transplant donor.

This clonotype was seen only a few times. The chain employs TRBV30 and TRBJ1-1, with 8 bases fitting TRBD1. The length of the CDR3 is 15 residues. Germline CDR1 reads GTSNPN; CDR2 reads SVGIG (reference sequence). The V and J ends lost 3 bases and 4 bases, in that order; junction bases with no gene match: 10. The CDR3 here is CAWRDREGLGTEAFF. CDR3 bases: TGTGCCTGGAGGGACAGGGAAGGGTTGGGCACTGAAGCTTTCTTT.

This clonotype was seen a handful of times. V gene TRBV7-9 combines with J gene TRBJ2-3; D not certain. CDR1 is SEHNR, CDR2 FQNEAQ, per germline (reference sequence). The germline V and J ends were trimmed by 3 bases and 4 bases, with 11 bases remaining between them. The CDR3 extends over 14 amino acids. This chain's CDR3 is CASSFFTESDTQYF. CDR3 DNA: TGTGCCAGCAGCTTCTTTACGGAGTCAGATACGCAGTATTTT.

The V and J genes are TRBV5-1 and TRBJ1-2, with TRBD1 identical over 7 bases. This CDR3 has 16 amino acids. The V segment lost 1 base and the J segment 3 bases; nucleotides outside the gene matches: 9. CDR1 and CDR2 from the germline V gene are SGHRS and YFSETQ. This chain's CDR3 is CASSLSDRDVDYGYTF. The CDR3 region has the DNA TGCGCCAGCAGCTTGAGTGACAGGGACGTTGACTATGGCTACACCTTC.

The chain is built from TRBV6-1 and TRBJ2-5, with 14 positions matching TRBD2. The CDR3 loop spans 16 amino acids. Unmatched junction bases numbered 2, after V lost 4 bases and J lost 1 base. Germline loops: CDR1 MNHNS, CDR2 SASEGT. The CDR3, as DNA: TGTGCCAGCAGTGGGGGGACTAGCGGGGGCCAAGAGACCCAGTACTTC. Translated: CASSGGTSGGQETQYF.

The chain recombines TRBV28 with TRBJ1-2; TRBD1 matches at 9 bases. The CDR3 runs to 15 residues. V was clipped by 2 bases and J by 4 bases; unmatched bases: 5. Germline V gene sequence: CDR1 MDHEN, CDR2 SYDVKM. DNA of the CDR3: TGTGCCAGCAGTTTAAGGCCGGGACAGGGCTATGGCTACACCTTC. It codes for CASSLRPGQGYGYTF.

The chain has TRBV20-1 and TRBJ1-6; 7 nucleotides align to TRBD1. J gave up 0 bases and V 5 bases, and 7 bases lay outside the gene matches. The germline gives CDR1 DFQATT, CDR2 SNEGSKA (reference sequence). The CDR3 length is 16 residues. CDR3 nucleotides: TGCAGTGCTGTCGACAGGGAAAGCTCCTATAATTCACCCCTCCACTTT. Its protein is CSAVDRESSYNSPLHF.

CDR3 sequence: CASSHNTPTRGTKNIQYF. Written as DNA, the CDR3 is TGCGCCAGCAGCCACAATACCCCCACGAGAGGAACCAAAAACATTCAGTACTTC. The V call is TRBV4-1, the J call TRBJ2-4; no firm D call. The V end was cut by 3 bases, the J end by 2 bases, with 20 bases between. Germline V gene lookup returns CDR1 MGHRA and CDR2 YSYEKL. CDR3 length: 18 residues.

The chain is built from TRBV6-2 or TRBV6-3 and TRBJ2-4, with TRBD2 as a possible D gene (6 bases). V lost 4 bases, J lost 11 bases, and 24 bases lay in between. Germline-derived CDR1 and CDR2 are MNHEY and SVGEGT. The CDR3 covers 16 residues. For the CDR3, the DNA is TGTGCCAGCAGTTCCCCGGGACTCCACCGAGGTTCGGTTCAGTACTTC. Its protein is CASSSPGLHRGSVQYF.

The chain couples TRBV20-1 to TRBJ1-2; D is possibly TRBD1 (5 bases). V was shortened by 3 bases and J by 3 bases, with 8 bases between the two germline ends. Germline values: CDR1 DFQATT, CDR2 SNEGSKA (reference sequence). The CDR3 has 12 amino acids. CDR3 sequence: CSASLTDYGYTF. In nucleotides, the CDR3 is TGCAGTGCTAGCCTGACAGACTATGGCTACACCTTC.

About this clonotype: Germline is not matched at one junction end, which may reflect a read error. This chain uses TRBV12-3 or TRBV12-4 with TRBJ2-2, with 9 bases lining up with TRBD1. The CDR3 has 15 amino acids. The CDR3 DNA reads TGTACCAGCAGCCCGACAGGGGGTGTAGCCGGGGAGCTGTTTTTT. It codes for CTSSPTGGVAGELFF.

This clonotype was seen a few times. The rearrangement joins TRBV7-6 to TRBJ2-3; 7 bases match TRBD1. This CDR3 has 15 amino acids. Germline loops: CDR1 SGHVS, CDR2 FNYEAQ. V lost 2 bases and J lost 3; bases outside the gene matches: 5. CDR3 residues: CASSLRQGVTDTQYF. The CDR3 DNA reads as TGTGCCAGCAGCTTACGTCAGGGGGTTACAGATACGCAGTATTTT.

This clonotype was counted many times. The chain joins TRBV12-3 or TRBV12-4 to TRBJ2-3, with 7 nucleotides matching TRBD1. With V trimmed by 3 bases and J by 6 bases, 6 bases remained unmatched. The CDR3 contains 14 residues. CDR3 region: CASSLRGLRDTQYF. CDR3 in DNA: TGTGCCAGCAGTTTGAGGGGGCTCCGGGATACGCAGTATTTT.

This clonotype turned up a few times. V gene TRBV7-2 combines with J gene TRBJ2-5; 7 positions agree with TRBD1. The CDR3 length is 14 residues. From germline, CDR1 is SGHTA and CDR2 FQGNSA. Trimming cost V 6 bases and J 1 base; bases outside gene matches: 5. CDR3 sequence reads: CASRSWDSQETQYF. Written as DNA, the CDR3 is TGTGCCAGCAGATCCTGGGACAGCCAAGAGACCCAGTACTTC. The full variable domain, completed using reference TRBV7-2 and TRBJ2-5, is GAGVSQSPSNKVTEKGKDVELRCDPISGHTALYWYRQSLGQGLEFLIYFQGNSAPDKSGLPSDRFSAERTGGSVSTLTIQRTQQEDSAVYLCASRSWDSQETQYFGPGTRLLVL.

The gene calls are TRBV6-2 or TRBV6-3 and TRBJ1-2; 9 bases line up with TRBD1. CDR1 is MNHEY and CDR2 is SVGEGT in the germline V gene. Germline trimming cut 6 bases from V and 6 bases from J; bases unmatched to any gene: 11. CDR3 length equals 15 residues. The CDR3 DNA reads TGTGCCAGCAGCCAACCGGGACAGGGAAGAGATGGCTACACCTTC. Translating gives CASSQPGQGRDGYTF.

The chain carries TRBV20-1 and TRBJ2-7; tentatively, D is TRBD2 (5 bases). This CDR3 has 15 residues. Trimming stripped 0 bases from V and 2 bases from J, with 14 bases between. CDR1 is DFQATT, CDR2 SNEGSKA, per germline (reference sequence). This chain's CDR3 is CSARDLPGVTYEQYF. The CDR3 bases are TGCAGTGCTAGAGATCTTCCCGGGGTAACCTACGAGCAGTACTTC.

The chain is built from TRBV20-1 and TRBJ2-1; 10 nucleotides line up with TRBD2. V was pared by 6 bases and J by 7 bases, with 6 bases of the junction left unmatched. The CDR3 has 13 residues. CDR1 DFQATT and CDR2 SNEGSKA come from the germline V gene (reference sequence). CDR3 coding DNA: TGCAGTGCCCGACTAGCGGGCAGGAATGAGCAGTTCTTC. Encoded protein: CSARLAGRNEQFF.

This clonotype was counted only a few times. This chain connects TRBV29-1 to TRBJ1-2, with D possibly TRBD1 on 6 matching bases. CDR3 length: 13 amino acids. Germline V gene lookup returns CDR1 SQVTM and CDR2 ANQGSEA. V was clipped by 3 bases and J by 4 bases, with 12 bases between them. The CDR3 loop reads CSVDRGLAYGYTF. The CDR3 DNA reads TGCAGCGTTGACAGGGGCCTAGCCTATGGCTACACCTTC.

The chain uses TRBV11-2 and TRBJ2-1, with 7 bases identical to TRBD1. The CDR3 is 15 residues long. Trimming cost V 7 bases and J 2 bases; bases outside gene matches: 8. The germline gives CDR1 SGHAT, CDR2 FQNNGV. CDR3 amino acids: CASKTYRGTYNEQFF. CDR3 nucleotide sequence: TGTGCCAGCAAAACATACAGGGGTACCTACAATGAGCAGTTCTTC.

This clonotype came up a few times. This sequence joins TRBV5-5 and TRBJ2-3; tentative D call: TRBD1 (6 bases). CDR1 SGHKS and CDR2 YYEKEE come from the germline V gene (reference sequence). The CDR3 has 15 residues. Trimming shortened V by 5 bases and J by 2 bases, and 15 bases separated the two germline ends. The CDR3 nucleotides are TGTGCCAGCAGGTCGGACAGTTGGGTCACAGATACGCAGTATTTT. Its translation is CASRSDSWVTDTQYF.

This clonotype was seen more than once but under ten times. The J gene is TRBJ2-2, the V gene TRBV9; 7 bases are a match to TRBD1. This CDR3 is built from 14 residues. Germline V lookup: CDR1 SGDLS, CDR2 YYNGEE. The trim removed 4 bases at V and 3 bases at J, leaving 3 bases unmatched. This CDR3 is CASSKGQYTGELFF. The DNA for the CDR3 is TGTGCCAGCAGCAAGGGACAGTACACCGGGGAGCTGTTTTTT.

This chain links TRBV7-6 with TRBJ2-2, with 9 nucleotides matching TRBD2. This CDR3 spans 16 amino acids. Losses at the gene ends were 1 base for V and 3 bases for J; bases not matched to a gene: 3. CDR1 is SGHVS and CDR2 is FNYEAQ in the germline V gene. CDR3 bases: TGTGCCAGCAGCTTAGTAGCGGGAGAGGACACCGGGGAGCTGTTTTTT. The encoded protein is CASSLVAGEDTGELFF.

This sequence joins TRBV12-3 or TRBV12-4 and TRBJ2-1; 12 bases agree with TRBD2. J lost 4 bases, V lost 10 bases, and 11 bases had no gene match. This CDR3 region has 16 residues. The CDR3 sequence: CAIGLAGRTRYNEQFF. CDR3 coding DNA: TGTGCCATAGGACTAGCGGGGCGTACACGATACAATGAGCAGTTCTTC.

The sample holds a few counts of this clonotype. The CDR3 DNA follows: TGTGCCAGCAGCTTAGTGGTCGGACGCGGGGGCAACACTGAAGCTTTCTTT. Translated, it gives CASSLVVGRGGNTEAFF. The V gene is TRBV7-9, the J gene TRBJ1-1; the D gene is possibly TRBD1 (6 bases). V dropped 1 base and J dropped 2 bases, with 17 bases sitting between them. Germline V lookup: CDR1 SEHNR, CDR2 FQNEAQ (reference sequence). This CDR3 region has 17 residues.

This clonotype was counted only a few times. The V and J genes are TRBV20-1 and TRBJ2-3; D may be TRBD2 (6 bases). CDR1 DFQATT and CDR2 SNEGSKA come from the germline V gene (reference sequence). CDR3 length equals 15 residues. Trimming left V 3 bases short and J 2 bases short, with 15 bases between. The CDR3 loop is CSASILARYTDTQYF. The DNA of the CDR3 is TGCAGTGCTAGTATCCTAGCGAGATACACAGATACGCAGTATTTT.

The chain employs TRBV20-1 and TRBJ2-5; D may match TRBD1 or TRBD2 (5 bases each). This CDR3 is built from 14 residues. V was clipped by 6 bases and J by 10 bases, with 24 bases between them. From germline, CDR1 is DFQATT and CDR2 SNEGSKA (reference sequence). The CDR3 loop is CSAKGASFVWDQYF. The CDR3 region has the DNA TGCAGTGCAAAAGGGGCTAGCTTCGTGTGGGACCAGTACTTC.